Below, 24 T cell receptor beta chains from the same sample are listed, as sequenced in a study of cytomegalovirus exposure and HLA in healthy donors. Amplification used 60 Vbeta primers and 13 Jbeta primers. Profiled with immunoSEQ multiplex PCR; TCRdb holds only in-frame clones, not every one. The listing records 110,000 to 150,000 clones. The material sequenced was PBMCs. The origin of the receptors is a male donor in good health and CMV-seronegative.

CDR3 DNA: TGCAGCGTTGAAGATCCTGAGGGAGAGGCCAAAAACATTCAGTACTTC. Its translation is CSVEDPEGEAKNIQYF. The V call is TRBV29-1, the J call TRBJ2-4; D possibly corresponds to TRBD2 (5 bases). V lost 0 bases to trimming and J lost 1 base, with 13 bases between them. This CDR3 has 16 residues. The germline V gene has CDR1 SQVTM and CDR2 ANQGSEA.

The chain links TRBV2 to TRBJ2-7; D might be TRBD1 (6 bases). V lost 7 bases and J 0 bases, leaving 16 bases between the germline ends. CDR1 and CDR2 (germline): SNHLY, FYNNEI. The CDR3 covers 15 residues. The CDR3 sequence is CASNLRDTPSYEQYF. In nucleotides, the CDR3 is TGTGCCAGCAATCTCCGGGACACCCCCTCCTACGAGCAGTACTTC.

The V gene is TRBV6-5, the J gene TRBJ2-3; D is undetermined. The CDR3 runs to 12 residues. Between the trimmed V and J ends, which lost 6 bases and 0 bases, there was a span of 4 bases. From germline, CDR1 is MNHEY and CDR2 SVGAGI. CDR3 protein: CASRTSTDTQYF. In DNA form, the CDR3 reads TGTGCCAGCAGAACTAGCACAGATACGCAGTATTTT.

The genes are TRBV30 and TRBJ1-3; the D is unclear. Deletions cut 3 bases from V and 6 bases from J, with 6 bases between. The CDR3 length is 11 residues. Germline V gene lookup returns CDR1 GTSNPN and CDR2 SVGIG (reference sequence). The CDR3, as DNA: TGTGCCTGGAGCGGAGTAAACACCATATATTTT. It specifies CAWSGVNTIYF.

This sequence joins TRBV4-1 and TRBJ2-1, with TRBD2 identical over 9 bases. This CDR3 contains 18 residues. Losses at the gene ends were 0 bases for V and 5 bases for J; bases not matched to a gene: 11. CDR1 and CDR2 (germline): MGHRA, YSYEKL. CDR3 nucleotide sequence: TGCGCCAGCAGCCAAGATTTCGGTAGGACTAGCGCCCACAATGAGCAGTTCTTC. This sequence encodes CASSQDFGRTSAHNEQFF.

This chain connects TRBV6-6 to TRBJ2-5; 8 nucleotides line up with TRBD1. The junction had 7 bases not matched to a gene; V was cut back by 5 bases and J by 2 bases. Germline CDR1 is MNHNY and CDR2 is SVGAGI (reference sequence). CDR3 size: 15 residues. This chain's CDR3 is CASSITGQGQETQYF. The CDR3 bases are TGTGCCAGCAGTATTACAGGACAGGGACAAGAGACCCAGTACTTC.

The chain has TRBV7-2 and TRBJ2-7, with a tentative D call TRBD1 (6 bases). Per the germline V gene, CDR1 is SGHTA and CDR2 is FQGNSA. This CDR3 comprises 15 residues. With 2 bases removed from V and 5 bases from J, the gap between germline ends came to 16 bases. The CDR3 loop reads CASSLKGRGRDEQYF. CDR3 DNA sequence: TGTGCCAGCAGCTTAAAGGGCAGGGGCAGGGACGAGCAGTACTTC.

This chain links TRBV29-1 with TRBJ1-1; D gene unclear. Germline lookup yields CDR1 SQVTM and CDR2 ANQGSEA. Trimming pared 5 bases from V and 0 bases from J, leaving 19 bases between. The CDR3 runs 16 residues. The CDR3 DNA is TGCAGCGTTTGGTATGGGAGGAACCGTCTGAACACTGAAGCTTTCTTT. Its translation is CSVWYGRNRLNTEAFF.

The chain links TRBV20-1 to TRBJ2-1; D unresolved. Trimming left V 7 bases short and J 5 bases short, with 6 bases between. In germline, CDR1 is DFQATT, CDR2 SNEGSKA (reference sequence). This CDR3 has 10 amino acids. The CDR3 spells CSVQNNEQFF. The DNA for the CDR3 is TGCAGTGTCCAGAACAATGAGCAGTTCTTC.

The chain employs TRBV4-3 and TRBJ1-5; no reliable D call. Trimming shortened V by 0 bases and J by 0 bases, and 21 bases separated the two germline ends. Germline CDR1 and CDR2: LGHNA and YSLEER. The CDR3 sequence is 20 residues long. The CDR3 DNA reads TGCGCCAGCAGCCAAGATTGGGTACCACCCGGAGGTTATAGCAATCAGCCCCAGCATTTT. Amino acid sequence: CASSQDWVPPGGYSNQPQHF.

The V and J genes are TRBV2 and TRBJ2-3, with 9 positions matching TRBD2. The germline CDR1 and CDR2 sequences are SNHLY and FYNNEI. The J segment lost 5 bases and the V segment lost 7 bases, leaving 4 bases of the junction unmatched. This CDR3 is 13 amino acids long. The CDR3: CASNPSGIDTQYF. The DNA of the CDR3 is TGTGCCAGCAATCCTAGCGGGATAGATACGCAGTATTTT.

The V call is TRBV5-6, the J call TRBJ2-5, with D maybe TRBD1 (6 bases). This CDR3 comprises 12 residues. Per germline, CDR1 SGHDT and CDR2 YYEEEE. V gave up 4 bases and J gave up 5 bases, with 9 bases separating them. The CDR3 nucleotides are TGTGCCAGCAGCCCTACAGGGGAGACCCAGTACTTC. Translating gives CASSPTGETQYF.

The CDR3 spells CASSYPGSPGTPLHF. For the CDR3, the DNA is TGTGCCAGCAGTTACCCTGGCAGTCCGGGGACACCCCTCCACTTT. The chain employs TRBV6-6 and TRBJ1-6; D unresolved. The CDR3 has 15 residues. The V and J ends lost 2 bases and 11 bases respectively, with 16 bases between them. Germline V gene sequence: CDR1 MNHNY, CDR2 SVGAGI (reference sequence).

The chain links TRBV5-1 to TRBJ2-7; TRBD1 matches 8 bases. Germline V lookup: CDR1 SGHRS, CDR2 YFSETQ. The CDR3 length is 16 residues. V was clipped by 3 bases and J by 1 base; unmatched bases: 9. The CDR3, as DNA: TGCGCCAGCAGCTCGTTCGCCGGGACAGGATCCTACGAGCAGTACTTC. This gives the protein CASSSFAGTGSYEQYF. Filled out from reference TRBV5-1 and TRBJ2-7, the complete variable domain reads KAGVTQTPRYLIKTRGQQVTLSCSPISGHRSVSWYQQTPGQGLQFLFEYFSETQRNKGNFPGRFSGRQFSNSRSEMNVSTLELGDSALYLCASSSFAGTGSYEQYFGPGTRLTVT.

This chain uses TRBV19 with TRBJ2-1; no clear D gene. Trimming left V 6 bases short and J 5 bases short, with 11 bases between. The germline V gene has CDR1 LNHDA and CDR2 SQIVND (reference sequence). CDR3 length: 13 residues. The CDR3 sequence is CASSLDLNNEQFF. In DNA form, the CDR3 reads TGTGCCAGTAGCCTAGATCTGAACAATGAGCAGTTCTTC.

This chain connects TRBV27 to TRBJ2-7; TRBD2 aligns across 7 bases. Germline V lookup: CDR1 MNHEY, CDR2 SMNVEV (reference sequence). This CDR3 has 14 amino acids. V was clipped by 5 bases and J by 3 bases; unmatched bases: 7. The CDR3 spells CASSRSWEGYEQYF. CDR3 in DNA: TGTGCCAGCAGTCGTTCCTGGGAGGGCTACGAGCAGTACTTC.

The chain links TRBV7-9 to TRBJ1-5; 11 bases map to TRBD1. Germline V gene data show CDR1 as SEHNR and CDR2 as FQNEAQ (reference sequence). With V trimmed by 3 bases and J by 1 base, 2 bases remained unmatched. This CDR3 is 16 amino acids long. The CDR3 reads CASSFGTGGSNQPQHF. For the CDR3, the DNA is TGTGCCAGCAGCTTCGGGACAGGGGGGAGCAATCAGCCCCAGCATTTT.

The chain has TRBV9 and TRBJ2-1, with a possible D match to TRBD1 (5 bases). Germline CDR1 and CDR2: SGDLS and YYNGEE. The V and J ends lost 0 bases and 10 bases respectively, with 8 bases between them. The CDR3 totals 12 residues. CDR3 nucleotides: TGTGCCAGCAGCGTAGTAGCAGGGGAGCAGTTCTTC. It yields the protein CASSVVAGEQFF.

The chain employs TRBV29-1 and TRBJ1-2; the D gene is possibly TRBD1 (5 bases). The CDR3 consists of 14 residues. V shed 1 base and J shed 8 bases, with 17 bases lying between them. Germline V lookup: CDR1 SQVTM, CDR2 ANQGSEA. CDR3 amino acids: CSVEGDTGSLGYTF. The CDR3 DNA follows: TGCAGCGTTGAAGGCGATACAGGATCTCTGGGCTACACCTTC.

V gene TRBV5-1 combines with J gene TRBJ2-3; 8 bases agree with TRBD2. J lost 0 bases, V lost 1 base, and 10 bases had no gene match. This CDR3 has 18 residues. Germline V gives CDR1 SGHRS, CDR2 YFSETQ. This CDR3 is CASSLRLAGGLSTDTQYF. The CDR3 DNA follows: TGCGCCAGCAGCTTGAGGCTGGCGGGAGGACTTAGCACAGATACGCAGTATTTT.

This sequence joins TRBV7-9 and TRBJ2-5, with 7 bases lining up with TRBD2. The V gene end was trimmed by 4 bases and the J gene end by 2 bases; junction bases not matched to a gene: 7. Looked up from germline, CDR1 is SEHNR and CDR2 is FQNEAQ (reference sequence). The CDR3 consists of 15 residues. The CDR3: CASSYGAGEQETQYF. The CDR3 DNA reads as TGTGCCAGCAGCTATGGGGCGGGGGAACAAGAGACCCAGTACTTC.

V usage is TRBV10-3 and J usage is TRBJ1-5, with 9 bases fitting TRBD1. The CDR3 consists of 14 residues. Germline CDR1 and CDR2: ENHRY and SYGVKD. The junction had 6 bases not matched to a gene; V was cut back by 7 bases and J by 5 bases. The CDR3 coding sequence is TGTGCCATCAAGAAACAGGGGGCGGATCAGCCCCAGCATTTT. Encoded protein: CAIKKQGADQPQHF.

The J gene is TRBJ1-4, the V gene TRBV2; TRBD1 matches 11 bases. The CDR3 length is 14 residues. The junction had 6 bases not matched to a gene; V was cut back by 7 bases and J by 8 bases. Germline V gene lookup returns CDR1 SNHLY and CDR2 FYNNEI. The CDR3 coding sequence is TGTGCCAGCACAATGGACAGGGGGCGCGAAAAACTGTTTTTT. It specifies CASTMDRGREKLFF.

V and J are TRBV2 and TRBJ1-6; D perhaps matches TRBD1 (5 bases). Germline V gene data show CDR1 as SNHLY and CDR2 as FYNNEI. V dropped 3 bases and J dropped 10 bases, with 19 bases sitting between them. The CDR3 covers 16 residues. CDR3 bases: TGTGCCAGCAGTGATGGGGCCTCCTCCTGGGGATCACCCCTCCACTTT. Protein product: CASSDGASSWGSPLHF.